A single sample gave rise to the 4 T cell receptor beta chains below, sequenced in a study of T cell responses to AZD1222 COVID-19 vaccine. Profiling relied on immunoSEQ multiplex PCR, and the TCRdb table lists in-frame clones only, not all of them. The top ten clones hold roughly 4% of a sample with approximately 140,000 clones, 80% to 95% of them seen once. The specimen was peripheral blood, collected 28 days after the second AZD1222 dose. Source of these receptors: an adult who received the AZD1222 COVID-19 vaccine.

V is TRBV19 and J is TRBJ1-1, with D unresolved. The CDR3 runs 13 residues. V was clipped by 5 bases and J by 5 bases, with 12 bases between them. Per germline, CDR1 LNHDA and CDR2 SQIVND (reference sequence). The chain's CDR3 is CASSQTVGTEAFF. In DNA form, the CDR3 reads TGTGCCAGTAGTCAAACAGTGGGGACTGAAGCTTTCTTT.

V is TRBV2 and J is TRBJ2-2; D gene uncertain. Germline CDR1 reads SNHLY; CDR2 reads FYNNEI. Trimming cost V 0 bases and J 5 bases, with 10 bases left between them. CDR3 size: 15 residues. CDR3 sequence reads: CASSEAGVITGELFF. The CDR3 region has the DNA TGTGCCAGCAGTGAAGCTGGAGTGATAACCGGGGAGCTGTTTTTT.

The chain has TRBV10-3 and TRBJ1-6; the D gene is possibly TRBD1 (6 bases). Germline CDR1 reads ENHRY; CDR2 reads SYGVKD. V was shortened by 3 bases and J by 10 bases, with 13 bases between the two germline ends. This CDR3 is built from 14 residues. CDR3 in DNA: TGTGCCATCAGTGACCCAACAGGGAGCTCACCCCTCCACTTT. This codes for CAISDPTGSSPLHF.

This chain uses TRBV2 with TRBJ2-2; tentatively, D is TRBD2 (6 bases). The CDR3 covers 11 residues. Germline values: CDR1 SNHLY, CDR2 FYNNEI. V gave up 9 bases and J gave up 7 bases, with 9 bases separating them. This CDR3 reads CASRRGGELFF. CDR3 DNA sequence: TGTGCCAGTCGGAGGGGCGGGGAGCTGTTTTTT.